This T cell receptor beta chain was found in a study of Ad26.COV2.S vaccination and SARS-CoV-2 variants. Study information: Intramuscular Ad26.COV2.S doses were given once or twice, 56 days apart. The study's findings and limits: Considerable breadth of spike-specific CD8+ and CD4+ T cell responses has reportedly been documented following vaccination. Total T cell responses were possibly underestimated by TCR breadth and depth analyses.

Notes on this clone: Its matching antigen is unknown.

Trimming shortened V by 5 bases and J by 9 bases, and 15 bases separated the two germline ends. CDR1 and CDR2 from the germline V gene are KGHDR and SFDVKD. This CDR3 region has 13 residues. Noted treatment: about 20 received Ad26.COV2.S at low or high dose, single or two shots; about 5 received placebo; per-sample allocation not given. Sampling happened 63 days after the first vaccine or placebo injection. The table came from immunoSEQ multiplex PCR; TCRdb's copy has only in-frame clones and leaves some out. The data hold roughly 380,000 clones, with 70% to 90% observed a single time. The clonotype was recovered from a person between 18 and 65 years old who received the Ad26.COV2.S COVID-19 vaccine or a placebo. The rearrangement joins TRBV24-1 to TRBJ1-1; D call uncertain. Here the sequenced sample was peripheral blood, taken in a trial of Ad26.COV2.S vaccine versus placebo. In DNA form, the CDR3 reads TGTGCCACCAGTGCCACAGACCGGGAGAAAGCTTTCTTT. Protein product: CATSATDREKAFF.